The rows below give T cell receptor beta chains drawn from one sample of a study of blood T cell repertoires in COVID-19. The repertoire was sequenced with immunoSEQ multiplex PCR; TCRdb's copy has only in-frame clones and lacks some. The sample consists of about 280,000 clones, 83% of them appearing once. Specimen: peripheral blood. Every receptor here comes from a woman aged 45 to 65 who had recovered from COVID-19. CDR3s include the opening cysteine and the closing phenylalanine or tryptophan.

TRBV10-3	CAISAATSGTDTQYF
TRBV19	CASSDGRGTEAFF
TRBV14	CASSAPGLEVAEQFF
TRBV19	CASSIGATSTVAEAFF
TRBV28	CASSFPRDSGRVNEQFF
TRBV9	CASSPTSGGFTGELFF
TRBV24-1	CATGGREGTDTQYF
TRBV9	CASSERAGGPSDTQYF
TRBV28	CASSSGTGGNIQYF
TRBV4-1	CASSQTDRGGTEAFF
TRBV20-1	CSANSIYEQFF
TRBV28	CASSLPGRIRFF
TRBV6-6	CASSTAGLGAFF
TRBV6-6	CASSYGSGAGNEQFF
TRBV7-3	CASSFKAGRQTQYF
TRBV25-1	CASSEGSGVTYEQYF
TRBV18	CASSERSGSTTGELFF
TRBV7-9	CASSPPGISTDTQYF
TRBV5-1	CASSWTGDNYGYTF
TRBV6-5	CASSYSTYQGDTIYF
TRBV5-1	CASSNGGGARVETQYF
TRBV28	CASIGAGSYNSPLHF
TRBV7-2	CASSPGGLRSYEQYF
TRBV19	CASKRQQQTGSEAFF
TRBV7-8	CASSLRQSPNYGYTF
TRBV6-2/TRBV6-3	CASSLMAGVETQYF
TRBV4-1	CASSQGSGLTYNEQFF
TRBV19	CASSGSQGFRTEAFF
TRBV15	CATSRYTGTPLHF
TRBV4-3	CASSQDFLAKNIQYF
TRBV28	CASSLPPGSNQPQHF
TRBV7-3	CASSLSRSSYNEQFF
TRBV6-2/TRBV6-3	CASSYRPGTPANTGELFF
TRBV5-1	CASYGGTGVYNEQFF
TRBV15	CATSRVLGRGLDYGYTF
TRBV4-1	CASSPGQGHTGELFF
TRBV2	CASSGTLRDRQYF
TRBV19	CAAGYNEQFF
TRBV7-3	CASSLNQGETQYF
TRBV27	CASRTSLEQFF
TRBV5-1	CASSLYRQASNQPQHF
TRBV7-9	CASSLGGFETQYF
TRBV27	CASSLQASRSYEQYF
TRBV28	CASGTSFYEQYF
TRBV3-1/TRBV3-2	CASSQGAGRQETQYF
TRBV7-9	CASSFTTDTGELFF
TRBV6-1	CASSESQVYNQPQHF
TRBV29-1	CSVSSQGNTEAFF
TRBV7-3	CASSPGLAGGWQFF
TRBV24-1	CATSPGGDSGTDTQYF
TRBV18	CASYGLAGDNEQFF
TRBV5-1	CASSPDGSARTDTQYF
TRBV12-3/TRBV12-4	CASSLLSNEQFF
TRBV2	CASTYYSGTQYF